The T cell receptor (beta chain) under discussion was sequenced for a study of blood T cell repertoires in COVID-19. The overall study: COVID-19 samples, acute and convalescent, were from the United States, Italy and Spain. Sources were T cells, B-cell-depleted T cells, or PBMCs; the material itself was cDNA or gDNA.

This CDR3 has 12 amino acids. V lost 5 bases to trimming and J lost 5 bases, with 8 bases between them. Germline assignment: CDR1 SGHTA and CDR2 FQGNSA. Patients in Seattle were enrolled during active infection, then followed longitudinally. Sequenced by immunoSEQ multiplex PCR; TCRdb stores in-frame clones only, minus some. Here the sample spans under 200,000 clones, about four fifths being singletons. This receptor was taken from a woman aged 55 to 70 with COVID-19, enrolled during active disease. This chain joins TRBV7-2 and TRBJ2-3, with D possibly TRBD2 on 5 matching bases. Specimen: peripheral blood. Here the CDR3 reads CASSPAGDTQYF. The CDR3 nucleotides are TGTGCCAGCAGCCCCGCGGGAGATACGCAGTATTTT.